Shown below are 21 T cell receptor beta chains from a single sample sequenced in a study of blood T cell repertoires in COVID-19. Only in-frame clones appear in the TCRdb table, and some are missing; sequencing was by immunoSEQ multiplex PCR. The sample includes about 220,000 clones, around 83% seen only once; the top ten take roughly 10%. Sequencing was performed on peripheral blood. The receptors stem from a woman aged 50 to 60 with COVID-19, enrolled during active disease.

The chain is built from TRBV4-1 and TRBJ1-1; TRBD1 is a possible D gene (6 bases). CDR1 is MGHRA, CDR2 YSYEKL, per germline. The V end was cut by 0 bases, the J end by 4 bases, with 18 bases between. The CDR3 is made up of 17 amino acids. CDR3 DNA sequence: TGCGCCAGCAGCCAAGATCGACGGGGGGCCGGCGGCACTGAAGCTTTCTTT. It codes for CASSQDRRGAGGTEAFF.

As DNA, the CDR3 is TGTGCCAGCAGCTACCGCCTGGGGAGCTCCTACAATGAGCAGTTCTTC. Translating gives CASSYRLGSSYNEQFF. The chain uses TRBV11-1 and TRBJ2-1, with TRBD2 as a possible D gene (5 bases). Germline V lookup: CDR1 SGHAT, CDR2 FQDESV (reference sequence). The CDR3 runs to 16 residues. The ends were cut back, 4 bases at V and 0 bases at J, with 13 bases in the middle.

The J gene is TRBJ2-7, the V gene TRBV30; D gene unclear. Trimming pared 0 bases from V and 1 base from J, leaving 7 bases between. Germline V gene lookup returns CDR1 GTSNPN and CDR2 SVGIG (reference sequence). The CDR3 has 13 amino acids. DNA of the CDR3: TGTGCCTGGAGTGTGGGCAATTCCTACGAGCAGTACGTC. It encodes CAWSVGNSYEQYV.

The V and J genes are TRBV7-6 and TRBJ2-2, with 11 bases identical to TRBD1. The CDR3 is 18 amino acids. After removal of 3 bases from V and 7 bases from J, the junction contained 13 bases not matched to a gene. CDR1 is SGHVS and CDR2 is FNYEAQ in the germline V gene. DNA of the CDR3: TGTGCCAGCAGCTTGGGACACCGGGACAGGGGGATTGGCGGGGAGCTGTTTTTT. As protein: CASSLGHRDRGIGGELFF.

The V gene is TRBV5-6, the J gene TRBJ1-4; D remains unclear. CDR3 length: 15 residues. Germline V lookup: CDR1 SGHDT, CDR2 YYEEEE. The V gene lost 1 base and the J gene lost 0 bases, with 7 bases spanning the gap. As DNA, the CDR3 is TGTGCCAGCAGCTTGACGGGGACAACTAATGAAAAACTGTTTTTT. Protein: CASSLTGTTNEKLFF.

V usage is TRBV7-2 and J usage is TRBJ1-3; a weak D match, TRBD1 (5 bases). From germline, CDR1 is SGHTA and CDR2 FQGNSA. V gave up 3 bases and J gave up 0 bases, with 15 bases separating them. This CDR3 is built from 17 residues. CDR3 region: CASSFYPTASSGNTIYF. The CDR3 DNA follows: TGTGCCAGCAGCTTCTACCCGACAGCCTCCTCTGGAAACACCATATATTTT.

The V call is TRBV28, the J call TRBJ1-5, with D possibly being TRBD1 (6 bases). V dropped 4 bases and J dropped 4 bases, with 8 bases sitting between them. Germline loops: CDR1 MDHEN, CDR2 SYDVKM. The length of the CDR3 is 13 residues. CDR3 protein: CASSSQGNQPQHF. Written as DNA, the CDR3 is TGTGCCAGCAGTTCACAGGGTAATCAGCCCCAGCATTTT.

The chain carries TRBV28 and TRBJ1-1; possibly TRBD1 for D (6 bases). V was shortened by 3 bases and J by 8 bases, with 13 bases between the two germline ends. CDR1 is MDHEN and CDR2 is SYDVKM in the germline V gene. The CDR3 extends over 13 amino acids. This CDR3 reads CASSFQTGREAFF. The CDR3 DNA reads TGTGCCAGCAGTTTCCAAACAGGGCGGGAAGCTTTCTTT.

The chain recombines TRBV19 with TRBJ1-6; 7 bases map to TRBD1. Losses at the gene ends were 7 bases for V and 7 bases for J; bases not matched to a gene: 4. The germline gives CDR1 LNHDA, CDR2 SQIVND (reference sequence). This CDR3 is 13 amino acids long. This chain's CDR3 is CASTAGQNSPLHF. CDR3 in DNA: TGTGCCAGTACCGCGGGACAGAATTCACCCCTCCACTTT.

This clone is a singleton in its sample. The chain uses TRBV10-3 and TRBJ1-4, with a tentative D call TRBD1 (5 bases). The V and J ends lost 10 bases and 8 bases respectively, with 17 bases between them. The CDR3 length is 13 residues. From germline, CDR1 is ENHRY and CDR2 SYGVKD. The CDR3 reads CATEDNLREKLFF. CDR3 bases: TGTGCCACCGAGGACAATTTGAGGGAAAAACTGTTTTTT.

This chain uses TRBV6-5 with TRBJ1-1, with 7 bases lining up with TRBD1. The CDR3 totals 14 residues. Germline V gene sequence: CDR1 MNHEY, CDR2 SVGAGI. The V gene end was trimmed by 6 bases and the J gene end by 6 bases; junction bases not matched to a gene: 10. As DNA, the CDR3 is TGTGCCAGCAGCCTTAACAGGGGACGCGCTGAAGCTTTCTTT. It translates to CASSLNRGRAEAFF.

The V and J genes are TRBV30 and TRBJ1-2; D perhaps matches TRBD1 (6 bases). Trimming cost V 0 bases and J 7 bases, with 15 bases left between them. Germline loops: CDR1 GTSNPN, CDR2 SVGIG (reference sequence). CDR3 length equals 14 residues. This CDR3 reads CAWSVLGGRGGYTF. In DNA, the CDR3 is TGTGCCTGGAGTGTACTAGGGGGAAGGGGTGGCTACACCTTC.

The V call is TRBV5-1, the J call TRBJ1-1; D gene unclear. Per germline, CDR1 SGHRS and CDR2 YFSETQ. The CDR3 has 13 amino acids. Trimming removed 3 bases at V and 4 bases at J, with 10 bases between. The CDR3 nucleotides read TGCGCCAGCAGCTGGAGGGAGATCACTGAAGCTTTCTTT. Translating gives CASSWREITEAFF.

The chain is built from TRBV24-1 and TRBJ2-3; 9 nucleotides align to TRBD1. CDR1 and CDR2 from the germline V gene are KGHDR and SFDVKD. With 5 bases clipped from V and 3 bases from J, the junction kept 5 bases outside the gene matches. The CDR3 is 15 residues long. CDR3 sequence: CATSGGTGRTDTQYF. CDR3 sequence (DNA): TGTGCCACCAGTGGGGGGACAGGGAGAACAGATACGCAGTATTTT.

CDR3 residues: CASSARLGNTGELFF. Here the CDR3 DNA reads TGTGCCAGCAGTGCAAGACTAGGGAACACCGGGGAGCTGTTTTTT. The gene calls are TRBV6-2 or TRBV6-3 and TRBJ2-2; D perhaps matches TRBD2 (6 bases). The germline CDR1 and CDR2 sequences are MNHEY and SVGEGT. CDR3 length: 15 residues. Trimming took 5 bases from V and 1 from J, leaving 11 bases between them.

V and J are TRBV15 and TRBJ1-1; D not certain. Germline lookup yields CDR1 LNHNV and CDR2 YYDKDF (reference sequence). Trimming shortened V by 4 bases and J by 3 bases, and 12 bases separated the two germline ends. The CDR3 has 14 residues. CDR3 sequence reads: CATSTGSYDTEAFF. The CDR3 DNA follows: TGTGCCACCAGCACTGGGAGTTACGACACTGAAGCTTTCTTT.

This chain uses TRBV6-5 with TRBJ2-3; D possibly corresponds to TRBD1 (5 bases). In germline, CDR1 is MNHEY, CDR2 SVGAGI. V was pared by 6 bases and J by 5 bases, with 9 bases between. The CDR3 length is 12 residues. DNA of the CDR3: TGTGCCAGCAGCAGAGACAGAGATACGCAGTATTTT. As protein: CASSRDRDTQYF.

The V gene is TRBV19, the J gene TRBJ2-6; D unresolved. The germline V gene encodes CDR1 LNHDA and CDR2 SQIVND (reference sequence). Trimming stripped 6 bases from V and 1 base from J, with 4 bases between. CDR3 length: 13 residues. CDR3 sequence reads: CASRRSGANVLTF. The CDR3 coding sequence is TGTGCCAGTAGGAGATCTGGGGCCAACGTCCTGACTTTC.

This clone has only one observation. This chain links TRBV27 with TRBJ1-3, with a possible D match to TRBD1 (5 bases). V shed 2 bases and J shed 4 bases, with 9 bases lying between them. Looked up from germline, CDR1 is MNHEY and CDR2 is SMNVEV (reference sequence). The CDR3 is 14 amino acids. The CDR3 DNA sequence: TGTGCCAGCAGTTTAAGGGGAGGGGGAAACACCATATATTTT. Its translation is CASSLRGGGNTIYF.

This rearrangement joins TRBV2 to TRBJ1-2; 8 bases line up with TRBD1. With V trimmed by 11 bases and J by 5 bases, 7 bases remained unmatched. The CDR3 is 12 amino acids. CDR1 is SNHLY and CDR2 is FYNNEI in the germline V gene. CDR3 amino acids: CAGSGGGYGYTF. The DNA of the CDR3 is TGTGCCGGATCAGGGGGCGGGTATGGCTACACCTTC.

The chain has TRBV28 and TRBJ1-2; TRBD1 aligns across 7 bases. CDR3 length: 16 residues. J was trimmed by 7 bases and V by 2 bases; bases with no gene match: 13. In germline, CDR1 is MDHEN, CDR2 SYDVKM. DNA of the CDR3: TGTGCCAGCAGTTTAGCGGGGACAGAGGATCTTGGTGGCTACACCTTC. It specifies CASSLAGTEDLGGYTF.